Sequencing of this TCR beta chain was carried out in a study of T-cell reconstitution after alpha-beta-depleted transplantation in children (TCRdb year 2016). With regard to the full study: Using TCR repertoire profiling, the study followed T-cell immune reconstitution in a quantitative way in children after TCRalphabeta/CD19-depleted allogeneic hematopoietic cell transplantation.

A distance of 4 bases separates the germline ends of V and J, which lose 4 bases and 0 bases respectively. The CDR3 measures 13 amino acids from cysteine to phenylalanine. Only the CDR3 DNA stays, 39 bases, in frame from base 1. Libraries were prepared through PCR. The sample was run on an Illumina HiSeq 2500. TCR libraries were prepared with molecular barcoding, using unique molecular identifiers to normalize TCRbeta repertoire quantification. TCRdb ran its own pipeline on the public reads, namely fastp trimming at Q25 and MiXCR clone calling, and kept in-frame beta chains. Every entry covers one CDR3 protein and lists the most common genes and DNA from its rows. Present in this sample are some 120,000 distinct CDR3 sequences, roughly 24% of which were seen just once. Together, the top ten hold roughly a tenth of the sample. In the paper's terms, the treatment or condition label means: allogeneic hematopoietic cell transplantation with graft depleted of TCRalphabeta T cells and CD19 B cells. The children who served as transplant recipients had been given grafts of TCRalphabeta/CD19-depleted allogeneic hematopoietic cells.

Study-wide conclusions, independent of this receptor: Over the following months the frequencies of hyperexpanded clones went down, and after one year T-cell counts and TCRbeta diversity were mostly credited to newly produced T cells. The apparently early alphabetaT-cell count recovery about two months after transplant was reportedly dependent on only several hundred rapidly expanded clones derived from non-depleted graft cells. The high TCRbeta diversity at day 60 in some patients was ascribed to recipient T cells and intrathymic progenitors that had survived conditioning.

This clonotype appeared many times. There is no known antigen for this receptor. Per-base quality was not reported, and no clone a single base away is much larger than it. The rearranged segments are TRBV12-3 or TRBV12-4 and TRBJ1-5, with the D gene too uncertain to name. The sequence derives from a male patient between 2 and 15 years old who had a stem cell transplant for chronic granulomatous disease, so the T cells may come from the graft donor. The sequenced sample was PBMCs, mostly from graft donor cells, obtained 180 days after TCRalphabeta/CD19-depleted stem cell transplant. CDR3 region: CASSSLSNQPQHF. The nucleotide sequence reads as follows: TGTGCCAGCAGTTCACTTAGCAATCAGCCCCAGCATTTT.